The clone carrying this T cell receptor beta chain was seen at least ten times. The data were obtained in a study of T-cell reconstitution after alpha-beta-depleted transplantation in children. Unmatched junction bases numbered 3, after V lost 8 bases and J lost 2 bases. The CDR3 covers 12 residues. The germline V gene has CDR1 SQVTM and CDR2 ANQGSEA. The TCRbeta library incorporated unique molecular identifiers. TCRdb re-called the PCR reads with MiXCR, one entry per CDR3 protein. This repertoire shows about 230,000 distinct CDR3 sequences, roughly a tenth found once; its top ten account for around 6%.

The chain is built from TRBV29-1 and TRBJ1-2; 9 bases line up with TRBD1. The receptor was isolated from a human donor who donated a stem cell graft to a child with acute lymphoblastic leukemia. The sequences come from PBMCs from the stem cell graft donor, collected from the stem cell graft. The CDR3 DNA reads as TGCAGCACCACAGGGGGCAACTATGGCTACACCTTC. It specifies CSTTGGNYGYTF.